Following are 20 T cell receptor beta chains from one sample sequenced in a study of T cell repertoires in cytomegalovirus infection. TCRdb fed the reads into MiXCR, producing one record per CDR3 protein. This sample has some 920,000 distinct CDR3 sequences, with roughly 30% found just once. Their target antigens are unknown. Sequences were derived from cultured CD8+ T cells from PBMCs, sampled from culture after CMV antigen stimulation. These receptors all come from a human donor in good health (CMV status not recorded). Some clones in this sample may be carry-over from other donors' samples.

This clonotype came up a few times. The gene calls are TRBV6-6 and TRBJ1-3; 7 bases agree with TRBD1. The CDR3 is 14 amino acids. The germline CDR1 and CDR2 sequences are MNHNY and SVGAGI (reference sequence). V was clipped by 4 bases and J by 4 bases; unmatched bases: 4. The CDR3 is CASSLEQGGNTIYF. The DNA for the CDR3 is TGTGCCAGCAGTTTAGAACAGGGGGGAAACACCATATATTTT.

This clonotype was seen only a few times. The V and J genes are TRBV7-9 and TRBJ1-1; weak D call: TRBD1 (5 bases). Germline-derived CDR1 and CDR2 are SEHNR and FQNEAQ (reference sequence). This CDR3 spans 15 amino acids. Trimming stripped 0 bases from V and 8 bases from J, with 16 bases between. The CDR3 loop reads CASSLAPGVGDEAFF. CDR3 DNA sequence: TGTGCCAGCAGCTTAGCCCCTGGGGTAGGGGACGAAGCTTTCTTT.

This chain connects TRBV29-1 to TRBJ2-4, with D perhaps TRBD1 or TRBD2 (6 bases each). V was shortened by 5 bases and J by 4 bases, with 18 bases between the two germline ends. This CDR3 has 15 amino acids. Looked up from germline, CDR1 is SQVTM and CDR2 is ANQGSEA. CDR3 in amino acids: CSVLEEGVTKNIQYF. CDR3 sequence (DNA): TGCAGCGTTCTTGAGGAGGGGGTGACTAAAAACATTCAGTACTTC.

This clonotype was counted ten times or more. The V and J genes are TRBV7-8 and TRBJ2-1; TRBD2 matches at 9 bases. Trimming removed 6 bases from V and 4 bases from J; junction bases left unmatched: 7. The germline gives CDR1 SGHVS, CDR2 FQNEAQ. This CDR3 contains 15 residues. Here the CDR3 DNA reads TGTGCCAGCAGGGTGACTAGCGGTGCTTACAATGAGCAGTTCTTC. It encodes CASRVTSGAYNEQFF.

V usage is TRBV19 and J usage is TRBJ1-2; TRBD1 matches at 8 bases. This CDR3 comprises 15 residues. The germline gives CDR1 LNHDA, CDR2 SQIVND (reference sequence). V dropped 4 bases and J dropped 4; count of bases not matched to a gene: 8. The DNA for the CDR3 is TGTGCCAGTAGTAAAAACAGGGGGAAAGGCTATGGCTACACCTTC. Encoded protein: CASSKNRGKGYGYTF.

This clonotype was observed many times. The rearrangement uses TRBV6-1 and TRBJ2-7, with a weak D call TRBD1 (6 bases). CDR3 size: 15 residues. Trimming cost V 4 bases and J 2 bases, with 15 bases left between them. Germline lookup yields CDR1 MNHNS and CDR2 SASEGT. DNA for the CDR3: TGTGCCAGCAGTGCGCGACAGGCGGTCCCCTACGAGCAGTACTTC. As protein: CASSARQAVPYEQYF.

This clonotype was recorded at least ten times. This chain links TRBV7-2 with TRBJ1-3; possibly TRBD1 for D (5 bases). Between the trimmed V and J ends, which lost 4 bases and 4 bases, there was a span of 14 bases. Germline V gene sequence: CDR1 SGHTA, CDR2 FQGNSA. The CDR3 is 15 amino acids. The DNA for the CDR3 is TGTGCCAGCAGCTCCCACGGGGGATCCGGAAACACCATATATTTT. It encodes CASSSHGGSGNTIYF.

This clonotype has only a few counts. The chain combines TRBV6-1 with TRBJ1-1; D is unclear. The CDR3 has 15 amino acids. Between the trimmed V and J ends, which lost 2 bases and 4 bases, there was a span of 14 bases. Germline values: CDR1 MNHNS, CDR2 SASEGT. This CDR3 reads CASSEQRIGSTEAFF. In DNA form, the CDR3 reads TGTGCCAGCAGTGAACAACGGATCGGTAGCACTGAAGCTTTCTTT.

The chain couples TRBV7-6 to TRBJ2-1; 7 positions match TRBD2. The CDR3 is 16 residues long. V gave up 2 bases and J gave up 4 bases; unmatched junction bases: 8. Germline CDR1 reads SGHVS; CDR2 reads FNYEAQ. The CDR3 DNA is TGTGCCAGCAGCTTATCTCGCGGGAGATTGTACAATGAGCAGTTCTTC. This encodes CASSLSRGRLYNEQFF.

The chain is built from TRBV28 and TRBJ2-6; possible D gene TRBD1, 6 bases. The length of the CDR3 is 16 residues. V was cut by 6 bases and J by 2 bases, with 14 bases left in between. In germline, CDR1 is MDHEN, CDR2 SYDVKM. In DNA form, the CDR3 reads TGTGCCAGCAGAATCCCCAGGGGTCCTGGGGCCAACGTCCTGACTTTC. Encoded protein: CASRIPRGPGANVLTF.

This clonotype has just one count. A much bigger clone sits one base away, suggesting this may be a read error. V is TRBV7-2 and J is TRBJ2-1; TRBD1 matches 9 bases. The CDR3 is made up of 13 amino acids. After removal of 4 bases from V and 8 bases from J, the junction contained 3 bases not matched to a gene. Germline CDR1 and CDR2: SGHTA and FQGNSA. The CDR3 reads CASSWDRDHEQFF. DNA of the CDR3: TGTGCCAGCAGCTGGGACAGGGACCATGAGCAGTTCTTC. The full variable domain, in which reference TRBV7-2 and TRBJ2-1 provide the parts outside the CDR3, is GAGVSQSPSNKVTEKGKDVELRCDPISGHTALYWYRQSLGQGLEFLIYFQGNSAPDKSGLPSDRFSAERTGGSVSTLTIQRTQQEDSAVYLCASSWDRDHEQFFGPGTRLTVL.

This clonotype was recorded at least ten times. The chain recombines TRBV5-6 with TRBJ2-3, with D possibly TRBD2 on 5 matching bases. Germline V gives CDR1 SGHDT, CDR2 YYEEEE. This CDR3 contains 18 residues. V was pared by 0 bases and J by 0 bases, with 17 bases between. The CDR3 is CASSLASWERDSTDTQYF. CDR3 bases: TGTGCCAGCAGCTTGGCCAGCTGGGAGAGGGATAGCACAGATACGCAGTATTTT.

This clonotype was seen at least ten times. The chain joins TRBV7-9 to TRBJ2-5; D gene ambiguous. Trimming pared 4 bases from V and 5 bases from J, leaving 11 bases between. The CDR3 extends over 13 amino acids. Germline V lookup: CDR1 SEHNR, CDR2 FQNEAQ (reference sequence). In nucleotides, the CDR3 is TGTGCCAGCAGCTCCTCAGGAGTGGAGACCCAGTACTTC. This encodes CASSSSGVETQYF.

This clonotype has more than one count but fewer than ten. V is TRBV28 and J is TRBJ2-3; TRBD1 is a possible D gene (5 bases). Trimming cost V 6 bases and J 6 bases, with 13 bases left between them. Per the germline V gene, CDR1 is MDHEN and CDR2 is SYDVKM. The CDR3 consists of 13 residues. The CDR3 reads CASSPWGRDTQYF. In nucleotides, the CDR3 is TGTGCCAGCAGCCCTTGGGGCCGGGATACGCAGTATTTT.

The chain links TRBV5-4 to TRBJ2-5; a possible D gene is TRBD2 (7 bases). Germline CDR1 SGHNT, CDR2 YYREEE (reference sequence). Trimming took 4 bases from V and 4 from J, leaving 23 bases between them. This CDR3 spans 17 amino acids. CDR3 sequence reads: CASSPRGGGLRGETQYF. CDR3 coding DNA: TGTGCCAGCAGCCCGAGGGGGGGGGGCTTAAGAGGAGAGACCCAGTACTTC.

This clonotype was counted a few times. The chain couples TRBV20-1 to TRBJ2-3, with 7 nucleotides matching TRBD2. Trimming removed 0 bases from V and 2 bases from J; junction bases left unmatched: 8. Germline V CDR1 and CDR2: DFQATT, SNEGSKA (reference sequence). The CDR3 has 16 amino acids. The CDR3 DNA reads TGCAGTGCTAGAGATCGTGGCCTAGCGGCCACAGATACGCAGTATTTT. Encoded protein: CSARDRGLAATDTQYF.

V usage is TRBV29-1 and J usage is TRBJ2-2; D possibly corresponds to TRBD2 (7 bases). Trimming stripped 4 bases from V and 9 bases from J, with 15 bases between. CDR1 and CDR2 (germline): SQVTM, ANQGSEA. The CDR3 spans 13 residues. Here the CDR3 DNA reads TGCAGCGTTGCGGGGGCTAGCGGTCGGGAGCTGTTTTTT. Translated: CSVAGASGRELFF.

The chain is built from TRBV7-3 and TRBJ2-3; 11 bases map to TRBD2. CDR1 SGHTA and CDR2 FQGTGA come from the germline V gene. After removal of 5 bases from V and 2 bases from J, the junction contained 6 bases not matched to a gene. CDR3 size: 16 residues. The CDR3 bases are TGTGCCAGCAGCGTTAGCGGGGGGGTATCCACAGATACGCAGTATTTT. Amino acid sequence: CASSVSGGVSTDTQYF.

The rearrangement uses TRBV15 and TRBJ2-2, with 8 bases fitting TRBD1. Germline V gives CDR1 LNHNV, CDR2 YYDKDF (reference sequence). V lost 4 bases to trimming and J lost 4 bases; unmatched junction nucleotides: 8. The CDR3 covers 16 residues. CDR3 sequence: CATSIDRGSITGELFF. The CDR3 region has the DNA TGTGCCACCAGCATTGACAGGGGAAGCATCACCGGGGAGCTGTTTTTT.

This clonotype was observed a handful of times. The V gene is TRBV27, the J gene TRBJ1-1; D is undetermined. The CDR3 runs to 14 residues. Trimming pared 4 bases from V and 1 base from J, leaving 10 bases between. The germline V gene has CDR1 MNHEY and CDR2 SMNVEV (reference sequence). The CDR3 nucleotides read TGTGCCAGCAGTTCGTTGGGCACGAACACTGAAGCTTTCTTT. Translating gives CASSSLGTNTEAFF.